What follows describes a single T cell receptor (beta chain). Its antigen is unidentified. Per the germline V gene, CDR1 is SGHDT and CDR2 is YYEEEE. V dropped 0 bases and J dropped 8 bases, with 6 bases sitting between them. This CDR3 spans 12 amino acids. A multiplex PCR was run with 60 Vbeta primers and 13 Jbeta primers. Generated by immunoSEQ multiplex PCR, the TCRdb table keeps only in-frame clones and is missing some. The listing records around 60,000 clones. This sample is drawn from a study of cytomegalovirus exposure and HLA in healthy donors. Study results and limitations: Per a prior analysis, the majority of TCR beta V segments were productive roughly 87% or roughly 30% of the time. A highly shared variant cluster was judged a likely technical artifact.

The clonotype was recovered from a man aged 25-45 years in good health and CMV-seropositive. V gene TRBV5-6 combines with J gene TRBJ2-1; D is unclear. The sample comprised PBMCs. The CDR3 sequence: CASSLVAYEQFF. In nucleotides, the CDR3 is TGTGCCAGCAGCTTGGTAGCTTATGAGCAGTTCTTC.